This TCR beta chain was profiled in a study of shared clonotypes between healthy human individuals. CDR3 length equals 16 residues. Clones were sequenced by immunoSEQ multiplex PCR, and TCRdb holds only the in-frame ones, with some missing. This sample has around 2,000,000 clones, with roughly 95% found just once. A few counts support this clone. Material: naive CD4+ T cells sorted from blood. Subset: CD45RA+ positively selected. This chain links TRBV12-2 with TRBJ2-3; the D call of TRBD2 is as the table states it, not checked on the DNA. TRBV12-2 is recorded as a pseudogene. The origin of this receptor is a man between 18 and 29 years old in good health. The DNA of the CDR3 is TGTGCAAGTCGCTTAGCTCATAGCGGCTGCACAGATACGCAGTATTTT. This encodes CASRLAHSGCTDTQYF.